A single sample is the source of the 14 T cell receptor beta chains below, sequenced in a study of STAT5B mutations in CD4+ large granular lymphocyte leukemia. The assay was immunoSEQ multiplex PCR, and TCRdb's table has in-frame clones only and misses some. This table holds 40,000 to 45,000 clones, roughly 84% found once. Specimen: CD4+ T cells from blood buffy coats. The receptors shown here come from a human donor in good health.

This sequence joins TRBV14 and TRBJ2-7; 9 nucleotides match TRBD2. Germline CDR1 is SGHDN and CDR2 is FVKESK. V was pared by 6 bases and J by 3 bases, with 9 bases of the junction left unmatched. This CDR3 region has 15 residues. As DNA, the CDR3 is TGTGCCAGCAGTTCTATAGCGGGGGCTAGCTACGAGCAGTACTTC. The encoded protein is CASSSIAGASYEQYF. Full variable domain (outside the CDR3, taken from reference TRBV14 and TRBJ2-7): EAGVTQFPSHSVIEKGQTVTLRCDPISGHDNLYWYRRVMGKEIKFLLHFVKESKQDESGMPNNRFLAERTGGTYSTLKVQPAELEDSGVYFCASSSIAGASYEQYFGPGTRLTVT.

This clone was counted a single time. The V gene is TRBV23-1, the J gene TRBJ1-3; TRBD1 matches 10 bases. TRBV23-1 is placed among ORFs of uncertain function. The CDR3 loop spans 23 amino acids. V trimming: 2 bases; J trimming: 3 bases; junction bases outside the gene matches: 25. This CDR3 reads CASSQTTLYEPGQGNLLGNTIYF. The DNA for the CDR3 is TGCGCCAGCAGTCAAACAACCCTATATGAACCGGGACAGGGGAATTTGCTTGGAAACACCATATATTTT.

V and J are TRBV10-3 and TRBJ2-1; 14 nucleotides agree with TRBD2. The CDR3 runs to 13 residues. V lost 8 bases and J lost 6; bases outside the gene matches: 0. The V gene's germline CDR1 is ENHRY and CDR2 SYGVKD. The CDR3 reads CAIGLAGGNEQFF. The DNA for the CDR3 is TGTGCCATCGGACTAGCGGGGGGCAATGAGCAGTTCTTC.

The chain joins TRBV4-2 to TRBJ2-6; a possible D gene is TRBD2 (7 bases). The CDR3 loop spans 17 amino acids. The germline CDR1 and CDR2 sequences are LGHNA and YNFKEQ. Trimming cost V 0 bases and J 3 bases, with 12 bases left between them. The CDR3 sequence is CASSQDWGGRGANVLTF. The CDR3 coding sequence is TGTGCCAGCAGCCAAGATTGGGGGGGGCGTGGGGCCAACGTCCTGACTTTC.

This clone was seen just once. The chain has TRBV9 and TRBJ2-5, with TRBD2 matching 12 bases. This CDR3 comprises 17 residues. Germline trimming cut 0 bases from V and 2 bases from J; bases unmatched to any gene: 5. CDR1 and CDR2 from the germline V gene are SGDLS and YYNGEE. The CDR3 nucleotides are TGTGCCAGCAGCGTAGGGGGACTAGCGGGTGAACAAGAGACCCAGTACTTC. This encodes CASSVGGLAGEQETQYF.

The chain links TRBV19 to TRBJ1-2; tentatively, D is TRBD1 (6 bases). From germline, CDR1 is LNHDA and CDR2 SQIVND (reference sequence). The CDR3 runs 13 residues. The ends were cut back, 9 bases at V and 3 bases at J, with 14 bases in the middle. The CDR3 is CASKEDRYYGYTF. CDR3 coding DNA: TGTGCCAGCAAAGAGGACAGATACTATGGCTACACCTTC. Full variable domain (missing parts from reference TRBV19 and TRBJ1-2): DGGITQSPKYLFRKEGQNVTLSCEQNLNHDAMYWYRQDPGQGLRLIYYSQIVNDFQKGDIAEGYSVSREKKESFPLTVTSAQKNPTAFYLCASKEDRYYGYTFGSGTRLTVV.

V is TRBV7-3 and J is TRBJ2-1; 8 bases align to TRBD1. V lost 5 bases and J lost 5; bases outside the gene matches: 8. Germline lookup yields CDR1 SGHTA and CDR2 FQGTGA. The CDR3 has 15 amino acids. In DNA, the CDR3 is TGTGCCAGCAGCCGGGCCGGGACAGGAGACAATGAGCAGTTCTTC. It is translated as CASSRAGTGDNEQFF.

This clone was picked up a small number of times. This sequence joins TRBV27 and TRBJ1-1, with D tentatively TRBD1 (5 bases). The CDR3 is 15 amino acids. The germline CDR1 and CDR2 sequences are MNHEY and SMNVEV (reference sequence). Trimming cost V 1 base and J 1 base, with 10 bases left between them. Written as DNA, the CDR3 is TGTGCCAGCAGTTTATGGGGACTGCAGAACACTGAAGCTTTCTTT. It encodes CASSLWGLQNTEAFF.

The chain carries TRBV21-1 and TRBJ2-7; the table's D gene call, TRBD2, was not cross checked with the DNA. TRBV21-1 is designated a pseudogene. The CDR3 runs to 13 residues. The CDR3 loop reads CASSIGFPYEQYF. The CDR3 region has the DNA TGTGCCAGCAGCATCGGTTTTCCCTACGAGCAGTACTTC.

The genes are TRBV10-1 and TRBJ2-3; D is possibly TRBD1 (6 bases). The CDR3 covers 12 residues. V was pared by 3 bases and J by 9 bases, with 10 bases between. The germline CDR1 and CDR2 sequences are WNHNN and SYGVQD (reference sequence). Written as DNA, the CDR3 is TGCGCCAGCAGTGATTTAGGGGGAACGCAGTATTTT. Its translation is CASSDLGGTQYF.

The gene calls are TRBV11-2 and TRBJ2-5; TRBD2 matches at 7 bases. The V gene's germline CDR1 is SGHAT and CDR2 FQNNGV. CDR3 length equals 13 residues. V was pared by 4 bases and J by 4 bases, with 3 bases of the junction left unmatched. Here the CDR3 DNA reads TGTGCCAGCAGCTGGGACTATCCAGAGACCCAGTACTTC. This codes for CASSWDYPETQYF.

This chain joins TRBV29-1 and TRBJ2-1; TRBD2 matches at 15 bases. Germline CDR1 SQVTM, CDR2 ANQGSEA. With V trimmed by 2 bases and J by 6 bases, 23 bases remained unmatched. The CDR3 runs to 22 residues. As DNA, the CDR3 is TGCAGCGTTGAATTTAACCCACCGTGGGGACTAGCGGGAGGAGCCCCAATCAATGAGCAGTTCTTC. Amino acid sequence: CSVEFNPPWGLAGGAPINEQFF.

V and J are TRBV6-1 and TRBJ2-3; 11 bases align to TRBD2. Germline assignment: CDR1 MNHNS and CDR2 SASEGT. The CDR3 spans 15 residues. Trimming cost V 6 bases and J 5 bases; bases outside gene matches: 7. The CDR3 sequence is CASSHSGTSGDTQYF. The CDR3 nucleotides read TGTGCCAGCAGCCATTCCGGGACTAGCGGAGATACGCAGTATTTT.

This rearrangement joins TRBV5-8 to TRBJ1-1; no reliable D call. Germline values: CDR1 SGHTS, CDR2 YDEGEE. The CDR3 is 13 amino acids. The V end lost 4 bases, the J end lost 2 bases, and 9 bases lay between the germline ends. The CDR3, as DNA: TGTGCCAGCAGCGGGGAGTTCAACACTGAAGCTTTCTTT. It encodes CASSGEFNTEAFF. Variable domain in full (rest from reference TRBV5-8 and TRBJ1-1): EAGVTQSPTHLIKTRGQQATLRCSPISGHTSVYWYQQALGLGLQFLLWYDEGEERNRGNFPPRFSGRQFPNYSSELNVNALELEDSALYLCASSGEFNTEAFFGQGTRLTVV.